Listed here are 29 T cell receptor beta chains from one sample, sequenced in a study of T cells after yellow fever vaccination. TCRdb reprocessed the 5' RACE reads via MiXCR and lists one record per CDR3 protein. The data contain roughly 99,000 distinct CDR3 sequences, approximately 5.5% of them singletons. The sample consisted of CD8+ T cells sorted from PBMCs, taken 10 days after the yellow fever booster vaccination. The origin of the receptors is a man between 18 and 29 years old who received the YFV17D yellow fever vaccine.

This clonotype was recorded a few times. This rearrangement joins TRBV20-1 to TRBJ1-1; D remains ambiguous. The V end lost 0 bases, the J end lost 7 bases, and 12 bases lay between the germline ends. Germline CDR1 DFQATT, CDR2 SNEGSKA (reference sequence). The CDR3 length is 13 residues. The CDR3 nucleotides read TGCAGTGCTAGAGACGTAAATATCGTTGAAGCTTTCTTT. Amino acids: CSARDVNIVEAFF.

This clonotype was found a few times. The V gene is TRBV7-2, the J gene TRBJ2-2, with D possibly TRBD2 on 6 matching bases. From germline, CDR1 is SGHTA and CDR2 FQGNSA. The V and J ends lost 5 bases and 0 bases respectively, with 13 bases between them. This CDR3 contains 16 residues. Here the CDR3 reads CASSPRSGPNTGELFF. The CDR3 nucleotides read TGTGCCAGCAGCCCCAGGAGCGGGCCGAACACCGGGGAGCTGTTTTTT.

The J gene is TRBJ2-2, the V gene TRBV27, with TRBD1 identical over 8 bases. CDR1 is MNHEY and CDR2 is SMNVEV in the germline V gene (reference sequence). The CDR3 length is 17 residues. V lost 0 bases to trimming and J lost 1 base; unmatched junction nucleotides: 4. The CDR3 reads CASSLSQGAGNTGELFF. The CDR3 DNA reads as TGTGCCAGCAGTTTATCGCAGGGGGCTGGGAACACCGGGGAGCTGTTTTTT.

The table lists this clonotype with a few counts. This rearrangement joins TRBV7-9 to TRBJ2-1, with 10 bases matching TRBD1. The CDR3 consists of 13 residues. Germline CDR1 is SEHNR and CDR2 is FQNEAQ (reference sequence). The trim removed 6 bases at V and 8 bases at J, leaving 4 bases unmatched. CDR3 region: CASRPTGGDEQFF. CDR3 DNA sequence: TGTGCCAGCAGACCGACAGGGGGCGATGAGCAGTTCTTC.

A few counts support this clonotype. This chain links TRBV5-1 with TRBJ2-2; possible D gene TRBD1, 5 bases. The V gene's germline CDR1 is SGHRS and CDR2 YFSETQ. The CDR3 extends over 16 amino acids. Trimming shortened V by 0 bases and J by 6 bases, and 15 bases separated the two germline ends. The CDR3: CASSLEDLSGSGELFF. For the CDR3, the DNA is TGCGCCAGCAGCTTGGAGGACCTATCAGGGTCCGGGGAGCTGTTTTTT.

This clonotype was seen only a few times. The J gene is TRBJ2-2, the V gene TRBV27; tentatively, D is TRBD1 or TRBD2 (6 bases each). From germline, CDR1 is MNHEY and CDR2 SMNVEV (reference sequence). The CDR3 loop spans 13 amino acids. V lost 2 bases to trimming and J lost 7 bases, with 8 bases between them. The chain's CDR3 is CASSLGGRGELFF. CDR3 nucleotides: TGTGCCAGCAGTTTAGGGGGGCGCGGGGAGCTGTTTTTT.

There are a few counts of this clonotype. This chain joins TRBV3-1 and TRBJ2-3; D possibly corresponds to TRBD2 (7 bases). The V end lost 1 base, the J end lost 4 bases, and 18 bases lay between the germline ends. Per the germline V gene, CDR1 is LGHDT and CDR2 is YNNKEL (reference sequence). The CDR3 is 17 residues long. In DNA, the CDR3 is TGTGCCAGCAGCCAAGTCGGCGGGGGCCCCGGATCAGATACGCAGTATTTT. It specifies CASSQVGGGPGSDTQYF.

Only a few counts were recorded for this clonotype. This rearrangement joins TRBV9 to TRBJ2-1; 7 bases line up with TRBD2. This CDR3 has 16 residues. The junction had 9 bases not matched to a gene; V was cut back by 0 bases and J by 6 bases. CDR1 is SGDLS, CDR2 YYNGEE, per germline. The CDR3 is CASSVGWDGGINEQFF. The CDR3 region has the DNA TGTGCCAGCAGCGTAGGATGGGACGGGGGGATCAATGAGCAGTTCTTC.

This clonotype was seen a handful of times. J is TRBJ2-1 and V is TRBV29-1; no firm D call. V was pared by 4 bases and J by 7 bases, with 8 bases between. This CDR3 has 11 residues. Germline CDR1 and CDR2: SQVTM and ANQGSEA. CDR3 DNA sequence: TGCAGCGTTGGGATGAGAAATGAGCAGTTCTTC. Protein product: CSVGMRNEQFF.

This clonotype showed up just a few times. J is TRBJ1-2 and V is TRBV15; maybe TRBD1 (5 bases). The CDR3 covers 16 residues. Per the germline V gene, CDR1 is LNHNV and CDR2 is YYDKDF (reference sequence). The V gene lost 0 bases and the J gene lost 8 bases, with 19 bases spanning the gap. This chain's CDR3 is CATSRDRVGGPGGYTF. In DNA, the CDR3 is TGTGCCACCAGCAGAGATCGGGTCGGGGGACCTGGAGGCTACACCTTC. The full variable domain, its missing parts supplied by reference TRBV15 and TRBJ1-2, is DAMVIQNPRYQVTQFGKPVTLSCSQTLNHNVMYWYQQKSSQAPKLLFHYYDKDFNNEADTPDNFQSRRPNTSFCFLDIRSPGLGDTAMYLCATSRDRVGGPGGYTFGSGTRLTVV.

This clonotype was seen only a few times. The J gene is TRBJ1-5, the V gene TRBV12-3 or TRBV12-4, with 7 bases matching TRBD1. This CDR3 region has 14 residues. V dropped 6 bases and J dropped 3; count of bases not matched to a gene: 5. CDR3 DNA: TGTGCCAGCAGGGAGGGACAGATCAATCAGCCCCAGCATTTT. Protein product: CASREGQINQPQHF.

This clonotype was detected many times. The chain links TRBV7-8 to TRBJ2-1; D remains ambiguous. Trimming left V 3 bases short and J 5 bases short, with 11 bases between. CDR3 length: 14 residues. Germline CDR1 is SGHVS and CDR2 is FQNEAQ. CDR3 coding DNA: TGTGCCAGCAGCTTTCTCAGAGCAAACAATGAGCAGTTCTTC. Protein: CASSFLRANNEQFF.

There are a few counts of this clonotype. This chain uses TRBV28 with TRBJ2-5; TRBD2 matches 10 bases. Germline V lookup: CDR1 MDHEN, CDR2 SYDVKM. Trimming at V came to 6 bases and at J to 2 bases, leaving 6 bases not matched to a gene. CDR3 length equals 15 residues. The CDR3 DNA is TGTGCCAGCAGCCCCCTAGCGGGGGCTCAAGAGACCCAGTACTTC. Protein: CASSPLAGAQETQYF.

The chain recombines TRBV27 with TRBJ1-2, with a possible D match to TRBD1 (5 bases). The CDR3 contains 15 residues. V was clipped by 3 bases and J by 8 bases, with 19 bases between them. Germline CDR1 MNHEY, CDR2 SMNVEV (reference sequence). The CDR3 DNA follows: TGTGCCAGCAGTTTGACAGCTTCTTCATTTAAAGGCTACACCTTC. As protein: CASSLTASSFKGYTF.

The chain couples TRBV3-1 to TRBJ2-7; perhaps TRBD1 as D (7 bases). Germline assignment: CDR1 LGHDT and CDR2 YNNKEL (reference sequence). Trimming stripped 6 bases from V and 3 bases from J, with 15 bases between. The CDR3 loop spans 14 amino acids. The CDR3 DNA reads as TGTGCCAGCAGTCAGGACAGGAGGGGCTACGAGCAGTACTTC. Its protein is CASSQDRRGYEQYF.

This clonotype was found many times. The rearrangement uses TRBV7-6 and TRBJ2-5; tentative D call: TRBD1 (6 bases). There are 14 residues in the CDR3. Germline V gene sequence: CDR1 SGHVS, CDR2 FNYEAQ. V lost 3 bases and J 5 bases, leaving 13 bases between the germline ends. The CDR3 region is CASSFRTGRETQYF. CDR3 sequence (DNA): TGTGCCAGCAGCTTTCGAACAGGGCGGGAGACCCAGTACTTC.

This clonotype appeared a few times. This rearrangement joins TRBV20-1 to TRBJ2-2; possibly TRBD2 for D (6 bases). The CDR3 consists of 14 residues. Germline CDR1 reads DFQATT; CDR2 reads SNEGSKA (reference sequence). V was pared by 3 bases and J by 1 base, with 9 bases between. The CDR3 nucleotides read TGCAGTGCTAGTAGTAGCGGGAACACCGGGGAGCTGTTTTTT. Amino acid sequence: CSASSSGNTGELFF.

The CDR3: CASSLTQTGTGADTQYF. CDR3 nucleotides: TGTGCCAGCAGCTTAACTCAGACGGGGACAGGGGCAGATACGCAGTATTTT. The chain carries TRBV7-8 and TRBJ2-3; TRBD1 aligns across 10 bases. CDR3 length: 17 residues. Looked up from germline, CDR1 is SGHVS and CDR2 is FQNEAQ. Trimming cost V 2 bases and J 4 bases; bases outside gene matches: 9.

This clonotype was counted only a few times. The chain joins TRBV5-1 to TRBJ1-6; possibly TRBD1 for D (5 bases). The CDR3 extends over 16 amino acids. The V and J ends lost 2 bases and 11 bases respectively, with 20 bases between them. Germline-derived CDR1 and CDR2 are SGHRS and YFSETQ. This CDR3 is CASSLTGTLPGTPLHF. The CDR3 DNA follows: TGCGCCAGCAGCTTAACCGGGACCCTGCCTGGGACACCCCTCCACTTT.

The CDR3 spells CASSLMGSGQPQHF. The CDR3 DNA reads as TGTGCCAGCAGCTTGATGGGAAGTGGTCAGCCCCAGCATTTT. The rearrangement uses TRBV5-4 and TRBJ1-5; D uncertain. The V end was cut by 1 base, the J end by 6 bases, with 11 bases between. The CDR3 extends over 14 amino acids. Germline V gives CDR1 SGHNT, CDR2 YYREEE (reference sequence).

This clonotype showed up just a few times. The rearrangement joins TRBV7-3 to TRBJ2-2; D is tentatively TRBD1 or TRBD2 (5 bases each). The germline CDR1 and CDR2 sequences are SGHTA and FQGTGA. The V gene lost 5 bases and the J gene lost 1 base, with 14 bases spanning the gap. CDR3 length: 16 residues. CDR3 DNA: TGTGCCAGCAGCCCCCCCGGGACGGTGAACACCGGGGAGCTGTTTTTT. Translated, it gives CASSPPGTVNTGELFF.

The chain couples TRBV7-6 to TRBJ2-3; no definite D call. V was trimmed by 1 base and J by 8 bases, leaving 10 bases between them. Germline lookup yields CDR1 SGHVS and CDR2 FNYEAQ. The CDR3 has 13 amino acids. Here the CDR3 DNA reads TGTGCCAGCAGCTTAGTATTTCCGGGTACGCAGTATTTT. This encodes CASSLVFPGTQYF.

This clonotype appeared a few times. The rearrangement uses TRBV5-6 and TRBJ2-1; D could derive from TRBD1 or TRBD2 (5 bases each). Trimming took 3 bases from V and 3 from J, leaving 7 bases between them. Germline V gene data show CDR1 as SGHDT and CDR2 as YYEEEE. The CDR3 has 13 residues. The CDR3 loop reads CASSWDGYNEQFF. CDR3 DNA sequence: TGTGCCAGCAGCTGGGACGGCTACAATGAGCAGTTCTTC. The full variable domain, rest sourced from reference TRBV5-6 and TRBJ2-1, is DAGVTQSPTHLIKTRGQQVTLRCSPKSGHDTVSWYQQALGQGPQFIFQYYEEEERQRGNFPDRFSGHQFPNYSSELNVNALLLGDSALYLCASSWDGYNEQFFGPGTRLTVL.

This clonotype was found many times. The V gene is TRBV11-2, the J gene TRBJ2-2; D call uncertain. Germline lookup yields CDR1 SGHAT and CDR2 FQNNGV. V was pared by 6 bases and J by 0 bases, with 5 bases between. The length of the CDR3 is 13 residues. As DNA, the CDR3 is TGTGCCAGCAGTACTGCGAACACCGGGGAGCTGTTTTTT. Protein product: CASSTANTGELFF. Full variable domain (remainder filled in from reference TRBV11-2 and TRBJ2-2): EAGVAQSPRYKIIEKRQSVAFWCNPISGHATLYWYQQILGQGPKLLIQFQNNGVVDDSQLPKDRFSAERLKGVDSTLKIQPAKLEDSAVYLCASSTANTGELFFGEGSRLTVL.

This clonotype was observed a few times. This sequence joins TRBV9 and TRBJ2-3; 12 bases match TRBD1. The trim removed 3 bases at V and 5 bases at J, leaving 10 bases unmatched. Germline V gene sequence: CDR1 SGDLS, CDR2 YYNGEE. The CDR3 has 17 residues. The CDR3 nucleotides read TGTGCCAGCAGCGCCCTTTGGGACAGGGGGCTTGGAGATACGCAGTATTTT. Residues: CASSALWDRGLGDTQYF.

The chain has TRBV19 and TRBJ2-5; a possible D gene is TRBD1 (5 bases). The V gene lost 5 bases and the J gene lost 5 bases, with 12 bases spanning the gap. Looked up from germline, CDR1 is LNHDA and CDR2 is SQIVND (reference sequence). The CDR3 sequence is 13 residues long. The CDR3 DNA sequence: TGTGCCAGTAGTTCATGGGGCTGGGAGACCCAGTACTTC. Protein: CASSSWGWETQYF.

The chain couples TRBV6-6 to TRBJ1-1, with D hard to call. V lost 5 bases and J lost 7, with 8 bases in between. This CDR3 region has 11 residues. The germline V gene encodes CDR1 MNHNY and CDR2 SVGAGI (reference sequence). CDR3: CASSTTVEAFF. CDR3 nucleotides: TGTGCCAGCAGTACCACAGTTGAAGCTTTCTTT.

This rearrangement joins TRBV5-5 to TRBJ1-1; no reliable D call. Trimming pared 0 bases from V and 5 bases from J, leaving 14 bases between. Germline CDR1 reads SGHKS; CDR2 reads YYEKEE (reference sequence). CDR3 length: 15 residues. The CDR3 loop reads CASSLVGQGWTEAFF. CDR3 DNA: TGTGCCAGCAGCTTGGTAGGCCAAGGGTGGACTGAAGCTTTCTTT. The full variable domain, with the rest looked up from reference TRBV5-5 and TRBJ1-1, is DAGVTQSPTHLIKTRGQQVTLRCSPISGHKSVSWYQQVLGQGPQFIFQYYEKEERGRGNFPDRFSARQFPNYSSELNVNALLLGDSALYLCASSLVGQGWTEAFFGQGTRLTVV.

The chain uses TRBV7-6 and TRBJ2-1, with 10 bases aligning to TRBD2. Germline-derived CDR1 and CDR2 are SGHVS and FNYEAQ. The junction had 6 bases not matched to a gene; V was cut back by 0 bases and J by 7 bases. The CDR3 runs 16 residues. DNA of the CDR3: TGTGCCAGCAGCTTAGCAGCGGGGGGGCGGCTTAATGAGCAGTTCTTC. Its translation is CASSLAAGGRLNEQFF.